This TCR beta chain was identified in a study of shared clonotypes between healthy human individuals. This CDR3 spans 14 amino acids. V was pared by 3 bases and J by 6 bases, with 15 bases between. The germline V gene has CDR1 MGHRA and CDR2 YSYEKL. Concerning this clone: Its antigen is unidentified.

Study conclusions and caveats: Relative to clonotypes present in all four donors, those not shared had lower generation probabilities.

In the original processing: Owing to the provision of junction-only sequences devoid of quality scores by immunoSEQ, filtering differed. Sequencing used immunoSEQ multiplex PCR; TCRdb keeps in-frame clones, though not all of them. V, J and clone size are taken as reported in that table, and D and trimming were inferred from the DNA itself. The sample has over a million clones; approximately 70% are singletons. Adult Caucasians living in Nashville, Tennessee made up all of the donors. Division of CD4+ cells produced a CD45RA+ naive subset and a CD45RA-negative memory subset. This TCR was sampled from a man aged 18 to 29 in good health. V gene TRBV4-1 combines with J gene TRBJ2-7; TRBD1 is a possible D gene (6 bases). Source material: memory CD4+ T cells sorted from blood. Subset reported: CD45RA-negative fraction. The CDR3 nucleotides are TGCGCCAGCAGCCACGGCAGGGGTACAGGCGAGCAGTACTTC. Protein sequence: CASSHGRGTGEQYF.